These 3 T cell receptor beta chains were all obtained from the same sample, sequenced in a study of cytomegalovirus exposure and HLA in healthy donors. Clones were read by immunoSEQ multiplex PCR, and TCRdb kept only the in-frame ones, dropping some. Here the sample spans about 63,000 clones, 89% being singletons. Material for sequencing was PBMCs. The origin of the receptors is a woman younger than 35 in good health and CMV-seronegative.

V usage is TRBV7-9 and J usage is TRBJ2-2; the match to TRBD2 covers 13 bases. V gave up 4 bases and J gave up 5 bases; unmatched junction bases: 7. CDR3 length: 17 amino acids. The germline CDR1 and CDR2 sequences are SEHNR and FQNEAQ (reference sequence). The CDR3 is CASSSRTSGRGTGELFF. DNA of the CDR3: TGTGCCAGCAGCTCTCGGACTAGCGGGAGAGGTACCGGGGAGCTGTTTTTT.

This clone was observed a few times. The chain has TRBV21-1 and TRBJ2-7; TRBD2 reflects the table's D call only, with no check against the DNA. TRBV21-1 is annotated as a pseudogene. The CDR3 has 16 residues. In DNA, the CDR3 is TGTGCCAGCGCCAGCGGGGGAGAGGGTTGTGAAAACGAGCAGTACTTC. It translates to CASASGGEGCENEQYF.

The chain couples TRBV15 to TRBJ2-7, with a tentative D call TRBD2 (7 bases). Per the germline V gene, CDR1 is LNHNV and CDR2 is YYDKDF (reference sequence). CDR3 length: 15 residues. Trimming took 0 bases from V and 5 from J, leaving 14 bases between them. Here the CDR3 DNA reads TGTGCCACCAGCAGAGAAGGGGGGGCCCCCAACGAGCAGTACTTC. This gives the protein CATSREGGAPNEQYF.